The 4 T cell receptor beta chains below were found in one sample sequenced in a study of beta chain features in type 1 diabetes. Of the isolated RNA, all was reverse transcribed, and so the sequenced material was expressed TCRB transcripts. Generated by immunoSEQ multiplex PCR, the TCRdb table keeps only in-frame clones and is missing some. Seen here are hundreds of thousands of clones, approximately 14% observed once, and the top ten hold 0.025% to 0.03%. The material sequenced was naive CD4+ T cells from blood. The receptors stem from a woman aged 40-49 years in good health.

The rearrangement uses TRBV9 and TRBJ2-7; 8 nucleotides align to TRBD1. J gave up 7 bases and V 3 bases, and 12 bases lay outside the gene matches. This CDR3 spans 15 amino acids. Germline V CDR1 and CDR2: SGDLS, YYNGEE. The CDR3 region is CASSAGTGPSWEQYF. Written as DNA, the CDR3 is TGTGCCAGCAGCGCCGGGACAGGACCTTCTTGGGAGCAGTACTTC.

This clone showed up just a few times. This chain links TRBV6-4 with TRBJ1-2; no clear D gene. Trimming stripped 5 bases from V and 8 bases from J, with 6 bases between. The germline CDR1 and CDR2 sequences are MRHNA and SNTAGT. The CDR3 contains 10 residues. The chain's CDR3 is CASSLEGYTF. In DNA, the CDR3 is TGTGCCAGCAGTCTGGAGGGCTACACCTTC.

A single count supports this clone. The DNA for the CDR3 is TGCAGCGCTGAGGGGGGGAACACTGAAGCTTTCTTT. The encoded protein is CSAEGGNTEAFF. The chain carries TRBV29-1 and TRBJ1-1; D might be TRBD1 (6 bases). The CDR3 runs 12 residues. The V and J ends lost 7 bases and 1 base respectively, with 10 bases between them. Germline-derived CDR1 and CDR2 are SQVTM and ANQGSEA.

V is TRBV18 and J is TRBJ2-3, with 13 bases lining up with TRBD2. The trim removed 1 base at V and 3 bases at J, leaving 4 bases unmatched. From germline, CDR1 is KGHSH and CDR2 LQKENI. This CDR3 is 17 amino acids long. DNA for the CDR3: TGTGCCAGCTCACCACGGACTAGCGGGGGTCTTACAGATACGCAGTATTTT. Amino acids: CASSPRTSGGLTDTQYF. The variable domain in full, completed from reference TRBV18 and TRBJ2-3, reads NAGVMQNPRHLVRRRGQEARLRCSPMKGHSHVYWYRQLPEEGLKFMVYLQKENIIDESGMPKERFSAEFPKEGPSILRIQQVVRGDSAAYFCASSPRTSGGLTDTQYFGPGTRLTVL.